The source of this T cell receptor gamma chain is a study of Vδ1+ human thymocytes. Overall study results and limits: Bulk repertoire data may be misinterpreted because of unexpected Vdelta2 sequences. Thymic TRG and TRD repertoires appeared highly polyclonal. Despite high sort purity, about a fifth of thymic T cell receptor delta sequences were Vdelta2.

Thymocytes were sorted as CD3+ TCRVdelta1+ TCRVdelta2- after alphabeta T cell depletion. Sorted Vdelta1+ thymocytes were roughly 97% to 99.6% pure. Sequences come from RNA converted to cDNA by reverse transcription. The CDR3 regions were amplified by multiplex PCR from V-gene primers to a constant-region primer. TCRdb redid the clone calls on the multiplex PCR reads with CATT. Of several thousand gamma-chain clones listed, around two fifths are singletons. The germline V gene has CDR1 EGSTGY and CDR2 YDSYTSSV. V shed 5 bases, J shed 2 bases, and the junction held 5 bases outside the gene matches. The CDR3 totals 14 residues. As concerns this clone: The antigen is unknown.

Sequencing was carried out using Vdelta1+ gamma-delta thymocytes from the thymus. Documented subset: FACS-sorted CD3+ TCRalphabeta- TCRVdelta1+ TCRVdelta2- thymocytes. This chain links TRGV4 with TRGJP2. The receptor comes from a boy less than two years old who had congenital heart surgery. DNA for the CDR3: TGTGCCACCTGGGGTCGGAGTAGTGATTGGATCAAGACGTTT. Residues: CATWGRSSDWIKTF.